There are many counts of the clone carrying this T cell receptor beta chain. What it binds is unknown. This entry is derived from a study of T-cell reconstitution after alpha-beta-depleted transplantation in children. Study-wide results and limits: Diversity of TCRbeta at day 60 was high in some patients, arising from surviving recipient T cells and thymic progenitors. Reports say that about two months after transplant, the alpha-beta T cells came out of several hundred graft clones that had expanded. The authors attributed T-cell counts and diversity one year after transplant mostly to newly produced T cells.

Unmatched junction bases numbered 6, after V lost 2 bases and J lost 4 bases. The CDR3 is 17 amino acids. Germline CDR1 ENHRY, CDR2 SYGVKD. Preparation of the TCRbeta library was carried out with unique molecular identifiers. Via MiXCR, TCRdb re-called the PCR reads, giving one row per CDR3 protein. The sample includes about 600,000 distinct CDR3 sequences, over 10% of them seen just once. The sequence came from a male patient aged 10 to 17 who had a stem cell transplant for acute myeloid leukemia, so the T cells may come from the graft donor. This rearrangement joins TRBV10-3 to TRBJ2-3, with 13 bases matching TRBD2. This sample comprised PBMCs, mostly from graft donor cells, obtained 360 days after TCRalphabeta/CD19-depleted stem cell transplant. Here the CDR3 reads CAISEPGLAGEADTQYF. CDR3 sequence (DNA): TGTGCCATCAGTGAGCCAGGACTAGCGGGAGAGGCAGATACGCAGTATTTT.